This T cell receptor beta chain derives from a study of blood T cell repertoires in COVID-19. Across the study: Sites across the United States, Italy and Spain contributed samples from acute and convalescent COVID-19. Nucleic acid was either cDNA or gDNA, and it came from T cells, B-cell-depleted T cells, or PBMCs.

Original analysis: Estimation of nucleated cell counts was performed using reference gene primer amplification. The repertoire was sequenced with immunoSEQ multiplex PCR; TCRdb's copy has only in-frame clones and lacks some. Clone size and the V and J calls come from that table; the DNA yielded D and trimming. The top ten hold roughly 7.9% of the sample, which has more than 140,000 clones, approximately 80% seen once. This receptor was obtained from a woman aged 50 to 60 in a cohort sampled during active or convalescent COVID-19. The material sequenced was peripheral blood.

The CDR3 here is CASSQNPGTSGGTQQFF. The CDR3 DNA follows: TGTGCCAGCAGCCAAAACCCAGGGACTAGCGGGGGGACCCAGCAGTTCTTC. The chain joins TRBV4-2 to TRBJ2-1, with 15 positions matching TRBD2. Germline V gene lookup returns CDR1 LGHNA and CDR2 YNFKEQ. The junction had 10 bases not matched to a gene; V was cut back by 2 bases and J by 11 bases. The CDR3 has 17 amino acids.